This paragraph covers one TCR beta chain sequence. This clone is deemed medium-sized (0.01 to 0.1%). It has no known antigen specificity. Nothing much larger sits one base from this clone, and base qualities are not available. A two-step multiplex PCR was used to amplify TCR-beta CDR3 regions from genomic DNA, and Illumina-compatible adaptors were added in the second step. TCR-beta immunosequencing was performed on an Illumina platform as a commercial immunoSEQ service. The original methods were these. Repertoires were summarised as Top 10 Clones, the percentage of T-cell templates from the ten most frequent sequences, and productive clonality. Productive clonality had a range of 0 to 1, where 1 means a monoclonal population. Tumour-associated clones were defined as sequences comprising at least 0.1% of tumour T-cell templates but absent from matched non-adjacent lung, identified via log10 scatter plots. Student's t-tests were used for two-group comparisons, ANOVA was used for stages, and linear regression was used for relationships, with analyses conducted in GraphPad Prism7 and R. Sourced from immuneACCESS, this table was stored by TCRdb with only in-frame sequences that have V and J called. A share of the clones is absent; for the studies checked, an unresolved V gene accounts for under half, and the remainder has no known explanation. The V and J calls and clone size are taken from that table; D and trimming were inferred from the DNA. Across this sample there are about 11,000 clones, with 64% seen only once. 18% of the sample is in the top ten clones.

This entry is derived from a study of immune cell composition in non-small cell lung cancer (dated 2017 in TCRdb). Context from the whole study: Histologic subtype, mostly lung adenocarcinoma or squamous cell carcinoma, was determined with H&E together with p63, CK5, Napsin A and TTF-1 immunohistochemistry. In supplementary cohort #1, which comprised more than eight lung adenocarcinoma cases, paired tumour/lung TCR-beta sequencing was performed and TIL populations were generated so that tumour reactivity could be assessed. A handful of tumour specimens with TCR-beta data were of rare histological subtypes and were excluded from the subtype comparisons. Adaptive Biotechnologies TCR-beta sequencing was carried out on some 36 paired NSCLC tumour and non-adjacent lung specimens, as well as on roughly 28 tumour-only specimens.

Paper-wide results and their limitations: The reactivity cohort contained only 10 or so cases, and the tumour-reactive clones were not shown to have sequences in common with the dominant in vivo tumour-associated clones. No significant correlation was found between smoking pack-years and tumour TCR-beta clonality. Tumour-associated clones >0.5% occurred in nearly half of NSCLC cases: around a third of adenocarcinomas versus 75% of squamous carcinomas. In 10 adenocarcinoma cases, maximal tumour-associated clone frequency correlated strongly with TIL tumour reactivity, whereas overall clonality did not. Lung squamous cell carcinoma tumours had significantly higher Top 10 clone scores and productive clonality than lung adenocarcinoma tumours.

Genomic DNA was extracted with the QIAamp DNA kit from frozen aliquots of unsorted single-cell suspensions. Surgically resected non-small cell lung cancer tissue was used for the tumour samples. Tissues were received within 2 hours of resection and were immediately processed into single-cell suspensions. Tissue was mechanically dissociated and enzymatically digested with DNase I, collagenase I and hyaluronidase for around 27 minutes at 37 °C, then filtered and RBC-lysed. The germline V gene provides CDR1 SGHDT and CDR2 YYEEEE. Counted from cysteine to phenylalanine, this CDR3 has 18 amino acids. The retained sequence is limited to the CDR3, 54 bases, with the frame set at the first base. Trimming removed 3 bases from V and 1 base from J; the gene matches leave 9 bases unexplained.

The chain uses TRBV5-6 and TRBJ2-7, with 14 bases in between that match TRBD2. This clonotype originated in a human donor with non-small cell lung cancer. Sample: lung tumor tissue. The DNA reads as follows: TGTGCCAGCAGCTCCAGGTGGACTAGCGGGGGGAGTTCCTACGAGCAGTACTTC. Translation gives CASSSRWTSGGSSYEQYF.